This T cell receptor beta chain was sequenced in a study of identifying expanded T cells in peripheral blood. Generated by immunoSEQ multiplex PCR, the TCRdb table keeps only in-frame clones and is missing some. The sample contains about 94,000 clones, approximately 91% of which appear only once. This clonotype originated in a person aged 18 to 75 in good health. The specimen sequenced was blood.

DNA of the CDR3: TGTGCCAGCTCACCTTCGGGGGGGACCAACTCTGGAAACACCATATATTTT. It codes for CASSPSGGTNSGNTIYF. This chain connects TRBV18 to TRBJ1-3, with D possibly matching TRBD1 (5 bases). Trimming pared 3 bases from V and 0 bases from J, leaving 15 bases between. The CDR3 length is 17 residues. Germline V gene sequence: CDR1 KGHSH, CDR2 LQKENI. Combining the CDR3 with reference TRBV18 and TRBJ1-3 gives the whole variable domain NAGVMQNPRHLVRRRGQEARLRCSPMKGHSHVYWYRQLPEEGLKFMVYLQKENIIDESGMPKERFSAEFPKEGPSILRIQQVVRGDSAAYFCASSPSGGTNSGNTIYFGEGSWLTVV.